The clone carrying this T cell receptor (beta chain) has ten or more counts. TCR beta CDR3 region amplification was performed from RNA transcripts. A first-round RT-PCR of the TCR CDR3 used the HTBI primer set. Via MiXCR, TCRdb re-called the multiplex PCR reads, giving one row per CDR3 protein. The sample records roughly 300,000 distinct CDR3 sequences, less than 30% being singletons. This record belongs to a study of T cells in Graves' hyperthyroidism and ophthalmopathy. Trimming stripped 3 bases from V and 5 bases from J, with 16 bases between. The CDR3 extends over 15 amino acids. Specimen: blood. This clonotype originated in a man between 40 and 49 years old with Graves' hyperthyroidism that later progressed to Graves' ophthalmopathy. J is TRBJ1-2 and V is TRBV12-3 or TRBV12-4, with a weak D call TRBD1 (5 bases). CDR3 amino acids: CASSLGTRSIYGYTF. The CDR3 DNA is TGTGCCAGCAGTTTGGGGACGAGGAGTATATATGGCTACACCTTC.